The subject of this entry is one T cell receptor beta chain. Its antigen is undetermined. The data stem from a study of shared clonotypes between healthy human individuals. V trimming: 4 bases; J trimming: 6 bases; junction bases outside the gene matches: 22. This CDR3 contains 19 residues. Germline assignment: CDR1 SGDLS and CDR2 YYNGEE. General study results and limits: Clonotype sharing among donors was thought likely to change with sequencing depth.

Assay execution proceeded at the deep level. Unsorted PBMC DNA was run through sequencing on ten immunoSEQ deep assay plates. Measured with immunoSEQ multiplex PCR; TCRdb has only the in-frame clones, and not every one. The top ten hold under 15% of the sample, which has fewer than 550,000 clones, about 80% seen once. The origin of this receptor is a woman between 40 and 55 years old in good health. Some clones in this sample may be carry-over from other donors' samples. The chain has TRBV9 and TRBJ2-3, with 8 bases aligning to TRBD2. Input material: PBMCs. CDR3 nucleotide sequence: TGTGCCAGCAGCCCTAGGAGGGGGGGCTGGGTAGCGGGAAGGGATACGCAGTATTTT. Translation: CASSPRRGGWVAGRDTQYF.